Following are 26 T cell receptor beta chains from one sample sequenced in a study of blood T cell repertoires in COVID-19. Clones were read by immunoSEQ multiplex PCR, and TCRdb kept only the in-frame ones, dropping some. This sample has roughly 330,000 clones, with about 84% found just once. Sequenced sample: peripheral blood. Receptors were obtained from a woman aged 45-59 years with acute or convalescent COVID-19.

The rearrangement uses TRBV3-1 (or the pseudogene TRBV3-2) and TRBJ1-5; D call uncertain. Germline V gene lookup returns CDR1 LGHDT and CDR2 YNNKEL (reference sequence). The CDR3 sequence is 13 residues long. Deletions cut 0 bases from V and 3 bases from J, with 3 bases between. The CDR3 protein is CASSQEANQPQHF. The CDR3 DNA follows: TGTGCCAGCAGCCAAGAAGCCAATCAGCCCCAGCATTTT.

This chain joins TRBV28 and TRBJ1-3; D unclear. The ends were cut back, 2 bases at V and 0 bases at J, with 8 bases in the middle. Germline CDR1 and CDR2: MDHEN and SYDVKM. The CDR3 length is 15 residues. CDR3 nucleotides: TGTGCCAGCAGTTTAAACGACATCTCTGGAAACACCATATATTTT. Translated, it gives CASSLNDISGNTIYF.

CDR3 in DNA: TGTGCCAGCGGGGCAGGGGCGTATTCACCCCTCCACTTT. Translation gives CASGAGAYSPLHF. The chain couples TRBV12-3 or TRBV12-4 to TRBJ1-6, with D tentatively TRBD1 (6 bases). V was shortened by 8 bases and J by 8 bases, with 13 bases between the two germline ends. The CDR3 loop spans 13 amino acids.

The chain joins TRBV18 to TRBJ2-3; D may be TRBD2 (5 bases). The CDR3 consists of 15 residues. The V gene lost 0 bases and the J gene lost 0 bases, with 7 bases spanning the gap. Germline V CDR1 and CDR2: KGHSH, LQKENI. CDR3 protein: CASSPPGSSTDTQYF. The CDR3 DNA reads TGTGCCAGCTCACCACCAGGGAGCAGCACAGATACGCAGTATTTT.

The chain recombines TRBV28 with TRBJ2-2; D is possibly TRBD2 (6 bases). Between the trimmed V and J ends, which lost 6 bases and 1 base, there was a span of 15 bases. CDR3 length: 16 amino acids. The germline V gene encodes CDR1 MDHEN and CDR2 SYDVKM. The CDR3 reads CASSDTWRGNTGELFF. CDR3 bases: TGTGCCAGCAGCGACACCTGGCGGGGGAACACCGGGGAGCTGTTTTTT.

V and J are TRBV7-2 and TRBJ2-5, with 9 bases fitting TRBD2. This CDR3 is 15 amino acids long. Per germline, CDR1 SGHTA and CDR2 FQGNSA. V shed 3 bases, J shed 5 bases, and the junction held 7 bases outside the gene matches. The CDR3 spells CASSLTSGLGETQYF. The CDR3 DNA reads TGTGCCAGCAGCTTGACTAGCGGTCTGGGGGAGACCCAGTACTTC.

The chain recombines TRBV29-1 with TRBJ2-7; D perhaps matches TRBD2 (5 bases). With 3 bases removed from V and 3 bases from J, the gap between germline ends came to 15 bases. Germline CDR1 SQVTM, CDR2 ANQGSEA. The CDR3 consists of 14 residues. CDR3 DNA: TGCAGCGTTGAGTATCCGGGAAGGAACTACGAGCAGTACTTC. Translated: CSVEYPGRNYEQYF.

The chain couples TRBV7-3 to TRBJ2-3, with TRBD2 identical over 8 bases. The junction had 9 bases not matched to a gene; V was cut back by 4 bases and J by 3 bases. There are 16 residues in the CDR3. Germline-derived CDR1 and CDR2 are SGHTA and FQGTGA. The CDR3: CASSSPAGEGTDTQYF. CDR3 nucleotide sequence: TGTGCCAGCAGCTCTCCAGCGGGAGAGGGAACAGATACGCAGTATTTT.

The chain is built from TRBV28 and TRBJ2-7, with D maybe TRBD1 (6 bases). The CDR3 extends over 14 amino acids. Per germline, CDR1 MDHEN and CDR2 SYDVKM. Trimming took 2 bases from V and 3 from J, leaving 11 bases between them. CDR3 amino acids: CASSLSAQGYEQYF. In nucleotides, the CDR3 is TGTGCCAGCAGTTTAAGCGCACAGGGCTACGAGCAGTACTTC.

The V and J genes are TRBV28 and TRBJ1-1, with D perhaps TRBD1 (5 bases). This CDR3 has 12 amino acids. Germline CDR1 MDHEN, CDR2 SYDVKM. V was clipped by 8 bases and J by 4 bases, with 11 bases between them. As DNA, the CDR3 is TGTGCCAGCGGGGGAGGGGTCACTGAAGCTTTCTTT. It encodes CASGGGVTEAFF.

The J gene is TRBJ2-5, the V gene TRBV9, with 10 bases matching TRBD2. The germline V gene has CDR1 SGDLS and CDR2 YYNGEE. The trim removed 3 bases at V and 5 bases at J, leaving 10 bases unmatched. The CDR3 extends over 16 amino acids. CDR3: CASSAWVAGGAETQYF. CDR3 sequence (DNA): TGTGCCAGCAGCGCGTGGGTAGCGGGAGGTGCGGAGACCCAGTACTTC.

This chain joins TRBV5-1 and TRBJ2-1, with TRBD1 matching over 9 bases. The V gene's germline CDR1 is SGHRS and CDR2 YFSETQ. The CDR3 length is 15 residues. Trimming removed 4 bases from V and 3 bases from J; junction bases left unmatched: 5. The CDR3 spells CASSPWTGVYNEQFF. In DNA form, the CDR3 reads TGCGCCAGCAGCCCATGGACAGGGGTCTACAATGAGCAGTTCTTC.

The rearrangement joins TRBV2 to TRBJ2-2, with D possibly TRBD1 on 5 matching bases. V was clipped by 4 bases and J by 5 bases, with 14 bases between them. Germline lookup yields CDR1 SNHLY and CDR2 FYNNEI. This CDR3 comprises 15 residues. CDR3 sequence reads: CASSGGAGRTGELFF. Written as DNA, the CDR3 is TGTGCCAGCAGTGGTGGGGCAGGGCGGACCGGGGAGCTGTTTTTT. The whole variable domain, remainder taken from reference TRBV2 and TRBJ2-2, is EPEVTQTPSHQVTQMGQEVILRCVPISNHLYFYWYRQILGQKVEFLVSFYNNEISEKSEIFDDQFSVERPDGSNFTLKIRSTKLEDSAMYFCASSGGAGRTGELFFGEGSRLTVL.

The rearrangement uses TRBV5-4 and TRBJ2-7, with TRBD1 matching 7 bases. The ends lost 3 bases at V and 4 bases at J; junction bases unmatched: 4. CDR3 length: 13 amino acids. The V gene's germline CDR1 is SGHNT and CDR2 YYREEE (reference sequence). The CDR3 bases are TGTGCCAGCAGCTCGACAGGGTATTACGAGCAGTACTTC. Translating it yields CASSSTGYYEQYF.

This chain joins TRBV19 and TRBJ2-3; perhaps TRBD1 as D (6 bases). The germline V gene encodes CDR1 LNHDA and CDR2 SQIVND (reference sequence). This CDR3 spans 15 amino acids. Trimming stripped 4 bases from V and 0 bases from J, with 11 bases between. The CDR3 nucleotides are TGTGCCAGTAGTACTTGGACAGCTAGCACAGATACGCAGTATTTT. Translating gives CASSTWTASTDTQYF.

In this sample, this clone turned up once. The rearrangement joins TRBV6-5 to TRBJ1-5; D gene ambiguous. In germline, CDR1 is MNHEY, CDR2 SVGAGI. The V gene lost 3 bases and the J gene lost 7 bases, with 10 bases spanning the gap. CDR3 length equals 13 residues. The CDR3 DNA follows: TGTGCCAGCAGTTATGAGTTAAGCCAGCCCCAGCATTTT. Translating it yields CASSYELSQPQHF.

The rearrangement uses TRBV6-5 and TRBJ1-1, with D possibly TRBD1 on 5 matching bases. The germline gives CDR1 MNHEY, CDR2 SVGAGI. The germline V and J ends were trimmed by 2 bases and 5 bases, with 12 bases remaining between them. The CDR3 extends over 14 amino acids. The CDR3 protein is CASSYSGGGTEAFF. The CDR3 DNA sequence: TGTGCCAGCAGTTACAGTGGGGGGGGTACTGAAGCTTTCTTT.

The rearrangement joins TRBV7-6 to TRBJ1-5, with D hard to call. Trimming cost V 0 bases and J 7 bases, with 13 bases left between them. The CDR3 runs to 15 residues. CDR1 is SGHVS, CDR2 FNYEAQ, per germline. The CDR3 protein is CASSLAPGSRQPQHF. Written as DNA, the CDR3 is TGTGCCAGCAGCTTAGCGCCGGGGTCAAGGCAGCCCCAGCATTTT.

The chain joins TRBV19 to TRBJ2-2; unclear D gene. CDR3 length: 13 amino acids. V was shortened by 10 bases and J by 6 bases, with 15 bases between the two germline ends. Germline-derived CDR1 and CDR2 are LNHDA and SQIVND (reference sequence). This CDR3 is CATRPIGPGELFF. Written as DNA, the CDR3 is TGTGCCACCAGGCCCATAGGTCCCGGGGAGCTGTTTTTT.

The chain combines TRBV19 with TRBJ2-4, with a weak D call TRBD1 (5 bases). V was clipped by 3 bases and J by 1 base, with 10 bases between them. There are 15 residues in the CDR3. Germline assignment: CDR1 LNHDA and CDR2 SQIVND (reference sequence). CDR3 DNA sequence: TGTGCCAGTAGTATTTCAGGGTTGGCCAAAAACATTCAGTACTTC. Translating it yields CASSISGLAKNIQYF.

This clone has just one count. CDR3 nucleotides: TGTGCCAGCAGCTCAGGGGGACAGGGAATTTACGAGCAGTACTTC. The encoded protein is CASSSGGQGIYEQYF. The J gene is TRBJ2-7, the V gene TRBV7-8, with 9 bases identical to TRBD1. Germline CDR1 reads SGHVS; CDR2 reads FQNEAQ. This CDR3 contains 15 residues. Trimming removed 4 bases from V and 4 bases from J; junction bases left unmatched: 8.

This clone was recorded only once. The rearrangement uses TRBV28 and TRBJ2-5, with D hard to call. With 4 bases removed from V and 5 bases from J, the gap between germline ends came to 8 bases. Germline V CDR1 and CDR2: MDHEN, SYDVKM. CDR3 length equals 12 residues. The CDR3, as DNA: TGTGCCAGCAGTTCCCGTCCGGAGACCCAGTACTTC. Protein product: CASSSRPETQYF.

This clone was found a few times. This chain links TRBV5-1 with TRBJ2-2; 8 positions agree with TRBD1. Germline trimming cut 6 bases from V and 2 bases from J; bases unmatched to any gene: 6. The germline V gene has CDR1 SGHRS and CDR2 YFSETQ. This CDR3 has 15 amino acids. CDR3 loop: CASTQGQVNTGELFF. For the CDR3, the DNA is TGCGCCAGCACCCAGGGACAGGTCAACACCGGGGAGCTGTTTTTT.

V usage is TRBV7-3 and J usage is TRBJ2-5; no clear D. CDR3 length: 13 amino acids. V was pared by 1 base and J by 5 bases, with 8 bases between. CDR1 is SGHTA and CDR2 is FQGTGA in the germline V gene. CDR3 coding DNA: TGTGCCAGCAGCTTAAAAATGCGGGAGACCCAGTACTTC. This encodes CASSLKMRETQYF. The full variable domain, rest sourced from reference TRBV7-3 and TRBJ2-5, is GAGVSQTPSNKVTEKGKYVELRCDPISGHTALYWYRQSLGQGPEFLIYFQGTGAADDSGLPNDRFFAVRPEGSVSTLKIQRTERGDSAVYLCASSLKMRETQYFGPGTRLLVL.

V usage is TRBV7-3 and J usage is TRBJ2-1; the match to TRBD2 covers 14 bases. Germline V CDR1 and CDR2: SGHTA, FQGTGA. Losses at the gene ends were 5 bases for V and 8 bases for J; bases not matched to a gene: 11. The CDR3 sequence is 17 residues long. The CDR3 reads CASSKRLAGGPSYEQFF. The CDR3 coding sequence is TGTGCCAGCAGCAAAAGACTAGCGGGAGGGCCTTCCTATGAGCAGTTCTTC.

The gene calls are TRBV6-5 and TRBJ2-5; 8 bases align to TRBD1. With V trimmed by 6 bases and J by 7 bases, 10 bases remained unmatched. Germline CDR1 MNHEY, CDR2 SVGAGI. The CDR3 extends over 14 amino acids. The CDR3 sequence: CASRPGTGEGTQYF. In DNA form, the CDR3 reads TGTGCCAGCAGGCCCGGGACAGGAGAGGGGACCCAGTACTTC.